Following are 2 T cell receptor beta chains from one sample sequenced in a study of low-dose radiotherapy and immunotherapy resistance in tumors. First-strand cDNA used TRAV- and TRBV-specific primers, covering alpha and beta chains. The authors ran approximately 20 PCR cycles to amplify TCRs with a constant-region primer and V-primer adapter. One entry per CDR3 protein, called by TCRdb with MiXCR from the reads. The data contain about 35,000 distinct CDR3 sequences, 20% to 25% of them singletons. Time point: after trial treatment. Noted treatment: LDRT plus nivolumab, ipilimumab, low-dose cyclophosphamide and aspirin (RACIN trial). The source material was PBMCs, sampled after low-dose radiotherapy plus immunotherapy. These receptors originate from a female donor with ovarian cancer.

As regards this clonotype: A far larger clone is just one base off, so this is likely a read error. This rearrangement joins TRBV2 to TRBJ2-4; the D is unclear. This CDR3 comprises 14 residues. Germline CDR1 and CDR2: SNHLY and FYNNEI. The V end was cut by 8 bases, the J end by 13 bases, with 24 bases between. The CDR3 DNA sequence: TGTGCCAGCCAAAAACAGAACTCCTACAATGAGCAGTACTTC. It specifies CASQKQNSYNEQYF.

The table lists this clonotype with many counts. The chain carries TRBV14 and TRBJ2-3; no clear D. In germline, CDR1 is SGHDN, CDR2 FVKESK. The CDR3 extends over 13 amino acids. The V end lost 1 base, the J end lost 7 bases, and 9 bases lay between the germline ends. CDR3 protein: CASSQGKVYTQYF. DNA for the CDR3: TGTGCCAGCAGCCAAGGCAAGGTGTATACGCAGTATTTT.